These 11 T cell receptor beta chains originate from one sample sequenced in a study of blood T cell repertoires in COVID-19. Sequencing used immunoSEQ multiplex PCR; TCRdb keeps in-frame clones, though not all of them. The sample holds 90,000 to 120,000 clones; around 86% are singletons and the top ten take less than 3%. Sequenced input: PBMCs or T cells enriched from blood (not recorded which). These receptors were taken from a woman aged 45-60 years who had recovered from COVID-19.

This clone was found a few times. The V gene is TRBV25-1, the J gene TRBJ1-5, with D tentatively TRBD1 (5 bases). V lost 2 bases to trimming and J lost 7 bases, with 6 bases between them. The germline V gene has CDR1 MGHDK and CDR2 SYGVNS. This CDR3 is built from 12 residues. CDR3 protein: CASSEGGQPQHF. CDR3 coding DNA: TGTGCCAGCAGTGAAGGGGGGCAGCCCCAGCATTTT.

This sequence joins TRBV20-1 and TRBJ1-2; no reliable D call. The length of the CDR3 is 11 residues. From germline, CDR1 is DFQATT and CDR2 SNEGSKA (reference sequence). In nucleotides, the CDR3 is TGCAGCCCTCAGTCCCATTATGGCTACACCTTC. Its translation is CSPQSHYGYTF.

The chain combines TRBV28 with TRBJ1-2, with 8 bases aligning to TRBD1. The CDR3 length is 16 residues. J was trimmed by 2 bases and V by 2 bases; bases with no gene match: 7. CDR1 is MDHEN, CDR2 SYDVKM, per germline. The chain's CDR3 is CASSLRLGQVNYGYTF. The CDR3 region has the DNA TGTGCCAGCAGTTTACGCCTGGGACAGGTGAACTATGGCTACACCTTC.

V and J are TRBV5-8 and TRBJ1-2; TRBD1 matches at 8 bases. With 3 bases clipped from V and 1 base from J, the junction kept 8 bases outside the gene matches. The CDR3 consists of 16 residues. Germline CDR1 reads SGHTS; CDR2 reads YDEGEE. The CDR3 nucleotides read TGTGCCAGCAGCTCTTACAGGGGGTCGTTTAACTATGGCTACACCTTC. Amino acid sequence: CASSSYRGSFNYGYTF.

The rearrangement uses TRBV6-2 or TRBV6-3 and TRBJ2-7; 15 nucleotides align to TRBD2. From germline, CDR1 is MNHEY and CDR2 SVGEGT. This CDR3 has 16 residues. Trimming cost V 5 bases and J 0 bases; bases outside gene matches: 2. The CDR3 DNA follows: TGTGCCAGCAGTGGGACTAGCGGGAGGAGCTCCTACGAGCAGTACTTC. This translates into CASSGTSGRSSYEQYF.

This chain uses TRBV18 with TRBJ2-5; unclear D gene. The CDR3 loop spans 14 amino acids. V was trimmed by 2 bases and J by 5 bases, leaving 12 bases between them. The germline V gene has CDR1 KGHSH and CDR2 LQKENI. The CDR3 nucleotides are TGTGCCAGCTCACCAGGGCCATCTCGGGAGACCCAGTACTTC. It yields the protein CASSPGPSRETQYF. The full variable domain, in which reference TRBV18 and TRBJ2-5 provide the parts outside the CDR3, is NAGVMQNPRHLVRRRGQEARLRCSPMKGHSHVYWYRQLPEEGLKFMVYLQKENIIDESGMPKERFSAEFPKEGPSILRIQQVVRGDSAAYFCASSPGPSRETQYFGPGTRLLVL.

The genes are TRBV19 and TRBJ2-7, with 12 bases fitting TRBD1. Germline-derived CDR1 and CDR2 are LNHDA and SQIVND (reference sequence). V was pared by 8 bases and J by 5 bases, with 16 bases of the junction left unmatched. This CDR3 region has 17 residues. This chain's CDR3 is CASGPLKSGTGGHEQYF. CDR3 coding DNA: TGTGCCAGTGGGCCTCTAAAATCCGGGACAGGGGGCCACGAGCAGTACTTC. Full variable domain (rest looked up from reference TRBV19 and TRBJ2-7): DGGITQSPKYLFRKEGQNVTLSCEQNLNHDAMYWYRQDPGQGLRLIYYSQIVNDFQKGDIAEGYSVSREKKESFPLTVTSAQKNPTAFYLCASGPLKSGTGGHEQYFGPGTRLTVT.

This chain joins TRBV11-2 and TRBJ2-2; 10 bases are shared with TRBD1. The V gene's germline CDR1 is SGHAT and CDR2 FQNNGV. This CDR3 has 18 amino acids. The V and J ends lost 2 bases and 3 bases, in that order; junction bases with no gene match: 9. CDR3: CASSLRPRTGGDTGELFF. CDR3 bases: TGTGCCAGCAGCTTAAGACCCCGGACAGGGGGTGACACCGGGGAGCTGTTTTTT.

V usage is TRBV14 and J usage is TRBJ2-6; no reliable D call. Germline V gene sequence: CDR1 SGHDN, CDR2 FVKESK. The V and J ends lost 3 bases and 13 bases respectively, with 7 bases between them. The CDR3 runs to 11 residues. CDR3: CASSHREVLTF. The CDR3 nucleotides read TGTGCCAGCAGCCATCGTGAGGTCCTGACTTTC.

This clone was recorded a few times. The J gene is TRBJ1-5, the V gene TRBV10-2, with a possible D match to TRBD1 (6 bases). Trimming shortened V by 6 bases and J by 7 bases, and 10 bases separated the two germline ends. This CDR3 has 12 residues. Germline lookup yields CDR1 WSHSY and CDR2 SAAADI. CDR3 nucleotide sequence: TGCGCCAGCAGCCGAGGGGGACAGCCCCAGCATTTT. Protein product: CASSRGGQPQHF.

V gene TRBV6-2 or TRBV6-3 combines with J gene TRBJ2-1, with no clear D. This CDR3 is built from 11 residues. Germline assignment: CDR1 MNHEY and CDR2 SVGEGT. V was pared by 5 bases and J by 3 bases, with 2 bases between. DNA of the CDR3: TGTGCCAGCAGTCTCTACAATGAGCAGTTCTTC. It is translated as CASSLYNEQFF.